The rows below give T cell receptor beta chains drawn from one sample of a study of OX40 agonist ivuxolimab in advanced cancers. Profiled with immunoSEQ multiplex PCR; TCRdb holds only in-frame clones, not every one. The repertoire holds more than 90,000 clones, under 90% seen once, with 5.5% in the top ten. The sequencing here drew on CD4+ or CD8+ T cells sorted from blood, taken in a trial of the OX40 agonist ivuxolimab. These TCRs come from an adult with an advanced solid tumor such as melanoma, head and neck, liver or kidney cancer. Both conserved end residues are trimmed from each CDR3.

v_call	j_call	cdr3_aa
TRBV9	TRBJ2-5	ASSVGRSQETQY
TRBV4-2	TRBJ2-1	ASSQDGGRDNEQF
TRBV27	TRBJ2-7	ASSYRGVSYEQY
TRBV14	TRBJ2-7	ASSQLQTLTYEQY
TRBV6-5	TRBJ1-3	ASSPQDSSGNTIY
TRBV6-1	TRBJ1-2	ASSEAGQQTRGYT
TRBV6-5	TRBJ2-3	ASSSGQAEADTQY
TRBV6-1	TRBJ2-7	ASSEGYSGVLQY
TRBV4-2	TRBJ1-5	ASSLTMGTGDQPQH
TRBV7-9	TRBJ2-7	ASSQGGSSHEQY
TRBV18	TRBJ1-1	ASSPKGTEAF
TRBV5-1	TRBJ2-5	ASRAGGGETQY
TRBV9	TRBJ2-3	ASSAWGGSSTDTQY
TRBV6-1	TRBJ2-3	ASSEDYLGTDTQY
TRBV25-1	TRBJ2-7	ASSEVWDTYEQY
TRBV2	TRBJ1-5	ASSQQGRNQPQH
TRBV6-5	TRBJ1-2	ASIDLNYGYT
TRBV9	TRBJ2-7	ASSVGGSGYEQY
TRBV6-1	TRBJ2-3	ASNRVADTQY
TRBV7-9	TRBJ2-1	ASSYSPGLAKDEQF
TRBV2	TRBJ2-3	ASSEVRPIGFTDTQY
TRBV7-9	TRBJ1-2	ASSLAGQGGIYGYT
TRBV6-1	TRBJ2-7	ASRAGGAYEQY
TRBV13	TRBJ2-7	ASSLGDSSYEQY
TRBV7-6	TRBJ2-7	ASSLDGDRGYEQY
TRBV7-2	TRBJ2-1	ASRHRDGRSLVGEQF
TRBV27	TRBJ2-3	ASSLTLGTAMPDTQY
TRBV9	TRBJ2-5	ASSVGQRQETQY